This T cell receptor (beta chain) was recovered during a study of T-cell reconstitution after alpha-beta-depleted transplantation in children. Whole-study findings and limits: At day 60, the high TCRbeta diversity found in some patients originated from recipient T cells and thymic progenitors that had survived. After transplant, at about two months, alpha-beta T cells were reportedly derived from several hundred expanded graft clones. The authors attributed T-cell counts and diversity one year after transplant mostly to newly produced T cells.

Turning to this clonotype: The antigen is undetermined.

During its preparation, the TCRbeta library received unique molecular identifiers. MiXCR, run by TCRdb on the PCR reads, gives a single entry per CDR3 protein. The sample records 500,000 or so distinct CDR3 sequences, roughly an eighth being singletons. Losses at the gene ends were 4 bases for V and 5 bases for J; bases not matched to a gene: 8. The CDR3 is 16 residues long. The germline V gene encodes CDR1 MNHEY and CDR2 SMNVEV (reference sequence). The rearrangement joins TRBV27 to TRBJ2-2; 9 bases agree with TRBD2. The starting material was PBMCs, mostly from graft donor cells, obtained 180 days after TCRalphabeta/CD19-depleted stem cell transplant. This sequence was found in a female patient aged 2 to 10 who had a stem cell transplant for aplastic anemia, so the T cells may come from the graft donor. CDR3 protein: CASSSVAGVWTGELFF. The CDR3 DNA follows: TGTGCCAGCAGTTCCGTAGCGGGAGTATGGACCGGGGAGCTGTTTTTT.